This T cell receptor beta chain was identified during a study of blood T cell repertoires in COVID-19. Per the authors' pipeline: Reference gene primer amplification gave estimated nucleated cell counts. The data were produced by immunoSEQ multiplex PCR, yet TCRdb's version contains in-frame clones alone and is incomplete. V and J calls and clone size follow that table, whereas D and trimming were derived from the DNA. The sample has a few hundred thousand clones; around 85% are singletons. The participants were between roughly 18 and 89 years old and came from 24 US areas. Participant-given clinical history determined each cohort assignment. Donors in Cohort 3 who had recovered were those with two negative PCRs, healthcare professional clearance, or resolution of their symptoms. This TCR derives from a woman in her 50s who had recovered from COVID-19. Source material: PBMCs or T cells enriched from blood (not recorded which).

For the CDR3, the DNA is TGTGCCATCAGTGAGCAGACAGGGGGAAATGAAAAACTGTTTTTT. This encodes CAISEQTGGNEKLFF. The chain joins TRBV10-3 to TRBJ1-4; 9 bases match TRBD1. The V and J ends lost 2 bases and 5 bases, in that order; junction bases with no gene match: 3. The CDR3 consists of 15 residues. Looked up from germline, CDR1 is ENHRY and CDR2 is SYGVKD.